The rows below give T cell receptor beta chains drawn from one sample of a study of blood T cell repertoires in COVID-19. Assay: immunoSEQ multiplex PCR; the TCRdb copy retains only in-frame clones and omits some. The sample consists of 330,000 or so clones, almost 90% of them appearing once. Material for sequencing was PBMCs or T cells enriched from blood (not recorded which). Receptor source: a woman in her twenties or thirties who had been exposed to COVID-19. Each CDR3 is given with its conserved first and last residue. The order of the fields is CDR3 length, D gene, J gene, clone size, V gene, CDR3 DNA, CDR3 protein. The D gene is left open where the match is weak. Clone sizes are given selectively: once, few, many, or a class where the clone is expanded.

CDR3 length: 15; D gene: .; J gene: TRBJ1-3; clone size: .; V gene: TRBV9; CDR3 DNA: TGTGCCAGCAGCGCTAGACAGAGCTCTGGAAACACCATATATTTT; CDR3 protein: CASSARQSSGNTIYF
CDR3 length: 17; D gene: .; J gene: TRBJ2-1; clone size: .; V gene: TRBV5-4; CDR3 DNA: TGTGCCAGCAGCTTGGCCAGGGAGCGGGTTTCCTACAATGAGCAGTTCTTC; CDR3 protein: CASSLARERVSYNEQFF
CDR3 length: 16; D gene: .; J gene: TRBJ1-2; clone size: .; V gene: TRBV28; CDR3 DNA: TGTGCCAGCAGTCCACCATACAGGCCTTCTAACTATGGCTACACCTTC; CDR3 protein: CASSPPYRPSNYGYTF
CDR3 length: 17; D gene: .; J gene: TRBJ1-2; clone size: .; V gene: TRBV4-1; CDR3 DNA: TGCGCCAGCAGCCAAGATCCGGCGGGGGCGAACAACTATGGCTACACCTTC; CDR3 protein: CASSQDPAGANNYGYTF
CDR3 length: 11; D gene: .; J gene: TRBJ1-1; clone size: .; V gene: TRBV7-9; CDR3 DNA: TGTGCCAGCAGGTCCAGGACTGAAGCTTTCTTT; CDR3 protein: CASRSRTEAFF
CDR3 length: 14; D gene: .; J gene: TRBJ1-3; clone size: .; V gene: TRBV7-2; CDR3 DNA: TGTGCCAGCAGCGGCTCGGACACCGAAAACACCATATATTTT; CDR3 protein: CASSGSDTENTIYF
CDR3 length: 12; D gene: .; J gene: TRBJ1-6; clone size: .; V gene: TRBV2; CDR3 DNA: TGTGCCAGCAGTCTAAATAATTCACCCCTCCACTTT; CDR3 protein: CASSLNNSPLHF
CDR3 length: 16; D gene: TRBD1; J gene: TRBJ1-3; clone size: .; V gene: TRBV10-3; CDR3 DNA: TGTGCCATCAGACCAGGACAGGGGATCTCTGGAAACACCATATATTTT; CDR3 protein: CAIRPGQGISGNTIYF
CDR3 length: 21; D gene: TRBD2; J gene: TRBJ2-3; clone size: .; V gene: TRBV9; CDR3 DNA: TGTGCCAGCAGCGTAGTGTCGGGACTAGCGGGGGTCTTTCCCCTATTCGATACGCAGTATTTT; CDR3 protein: CASSVVSGLAGVFPLFDTQYF
CDR3 length: 14; D gene: TRBD1; J gene: TRBJ1-1; clone size: .; V gene: TRBV2; CDR3 DNA: TGTGCCAGCAGGGACAGGGGATCGGAGACTGAAGCTTTCTTT; CDR3 protein: CASRDRGSETEAFF
CDR3 length: 15; D gene: TRBD1; J gene: TRBJ2-2; clone size: .; V gene: TRBV30; CDR3 DNA: TGTGCCTGGAGTAGTAAGACAGGGCCGGCCGGGGAGCTGTTTTTT; CDR3 protein: CAWSSKTGPAGELFF
CDR3 length: 13; D gene: .; J gene: TRBJ2-1; clone size: .; V gene: TRBV19; CDR3 DNA: TGTGCCAGTAGTATCCGCCCCGACAGGGAGCAGTTCTTC; CDR3 protein: CASSIRPDREQFF
CDR3 length: 15; D gene: .; J gene: TRBJ1-1; clone size: .; V gene: TRBV6-5; CDR3 DNA: TGTGCCAGCAGGGGCGTACAGGCACCAACTACTGAAGCTTTCTTT; CDR3 protein: CASRGVQAPTTEAFF
CDR3 length: 15; D gene: TRBD1; J gene: TRBJ1-5; clone size: .; V gene: TRBV15; CDR3 DNA: TGTGCCACTGTCAGGGACAGGGCGTTGGATCAGCCCCAGCATTTT; CDR3 protein: CATVRDRALDQPQHF
CDR3 length: 13; D gene: TRBD1; J gene: TRBJ2-7; clone size: .; V gene: TRBV11-2; CDR3 DNA: TGTGCCAGCAGCTCCGACAGGGTGGGGGAGCAGTACTTC; CDR3 protein: CASSSDRVGEQYF
CDR3 length: 14; D gene: .; J gene: TRBJ1-2; clone size: once; V gene: TRBV6-5; CDR3 DNA: TGTGCCAGCAGGCTCGGACAGATCAGGGGCGGCTACACCTTC; CDR3 protein: CASRLGQIRGGYTF
CDR3 length: 14; D gene: TRBD1; J gene: TRBJ1-6; clone size: .; V gene: TRBV6-5; CDR3 DNA: TGTGCCAGCCAAACGGACAGGGGAAATTCACCCCTCCACTTT; CDR3 protein: CASQTDRGNSPLHF
CDR3 length: 16; D gene: TRBD1; J gene: TRBJ1-4; clone size: .; V gene: TRBV4-1; CDR3 DNA: TGCGCCAGCAGCCCGCTCTGGACAGGGTTTAATGAAAAACTGTTTTTT; CDR3 protein: CASSPLWTGFNEKLFF
CDR3 length: 13; D gene: .; J gene: TRBJ1-2; clone size: few; V gene: TRBV18; CDR3 DNA: TGTGCCAGCTCACCAGGCTCAGGGGATGGCTACACCTTC; CDR3 protein: CASSPGSGDGYTF
CDR3 length: 17; D gene: TRBD2; J gene: TRBJ2-5; clone size: few; V gene: TRBV5-6; CDR3 DNA: TGTGCCAGCAGCTGGGGTAGCGGGAGGGCCGGGCAAGAGACCCAGTACTTC; CDR3 protein: CASSWGSGRAGQETQYF
CDR3 length: 15; D gene: TRBD1; J gene: TRBJ1-2; clone size: once; V gene: TRBV28; CDR3 DNA: TGTGCCAGCAGTTTTGGGGACAGGGATATCTATGGCTACACCTTC; CDR3 protein: CASSFGDRDIYGYTF
CDR3 length: 15; D gene: .; J gene: TRBJ1-5; clone size: .; V gene: TRBV28; CDR3 DNA: TGTGCCAGCAGTTTCGGGGGGCTGAGCAATCAGCCCCAGCATTTT; CDR3 protein: CASSFGGLSNQPQHF
CDR3 length: 13; D gene: .; J gene: TRBJ1-1; clone size: .; V gene: TRBV5-1; CDR3 DNA: TGCGCCAGCAGCTTGGCCGGGAACACTGAAGCTTTCTTT; CDR3 protein: CASSLAGNTEAFF
CDR3 length: 15; D gene: .; J gene: TRBJ2-2; clone size: .; V gene: TRBV7-9; CDR3 DNA: TGTGCCAGCATTAACAACGGGGGAGGTACCGGGGAGCTGTTTTTT; CDR3 protein: CASINNGGGTGELFF
CDR3 length: 19; D gene: TRBD2; J gene: TRBJ2-3; clone size: few; V gene: TRBV7-8; CDR3 DNA: TGTGCCAGCAGCTCAATAGCGGGAGACGGGGAAATGGACACAGATACGCAGTATTTT; CDR3 protein: CASSSIAGDGEMDTDTQYF
CDR3 length: 15; D gene: TRBD2; J gene: TRBJ2-3; clone size: .; V gene: TRBV9; CDR3 DNA: TGTGCCAGCAGCCTAGCGGGAGGAGACACAGATACGCAGTATTTT; CDR3 protein: CASSLAGGDTDTQYF
CDR3 length: 16; D gene: TRBD2; J gene: TRBJ2-3; clone size: once; V gene: TRBV2; CDR3 DNA: TGTGCCAGCAGAGGACTAGCGGGAGCCCCCACAGATACGCAGTATTTT; CDR3 protein: CASRGLAGAPTDTQYF
CDR3 length: 19; D gene: .; J gene: TRBJ2-1; clone size: .; V gene: TRBV18; CDR3 DNA: TGTGCCAGCTCACCACTGGCTCTAGCGTCCTCAAGCTCCTACAATGAGCAGTTCTTC; CDR3 protein: CASSPLALASSSSYNEQFF
CDR3 length: 12; D gene: .; J gene: TRBJ2-5; clone size: .; V gene: TRBV3-1/TRBV3-2; CDR3 DNA: TGTGCCATCTCTCGGGGGCAAGAGACCCAGTACTTC; CDR3 protein: CAISRGQETQYF
CDR3 length: 13; D gene: TRBD1; J gene: TRBJ2-2; clone size: .; V gene: TRBV30; CDR3 DNA: TGTGCCTGGGACAGGGCGAACACCGGGGAGCTGTTTTTT; CDR3 protein: CAWDRANTGELFF
CDR3 length: 14; D gene: TRBD1; J gene: TRBJ2-7; clone size: once; V gene: TRBV18; CDR3 DNA: TGTGCCAGCTCACCTACAGGGGGCTCCTACGAGCAGTACTTC; CDR3 protein: CASSPTGGSYEQYF
CDR3 length: 15; D gene: TRBD2; J gene: TRBJ2-7; clone size: few; V gene: TRBV28; CDR3 DNA: TGTGCCAGCAGTTCCCGGACTAGCGGGAGGGGTGAGCAGTACTTC; CDR3 protein: CASSSRTSGRGEQYF
CDR3 length: 13; D gene: .; J gene: TRBJ2-1; clone size: once; V gene: TRBV4-2; CDR3 DNA: TGTGCCAGCAGCCACCGACTATTCAATGAGCAGTTCTTC; CDR3 protein: CASSHRLFNEQFF
CDR3 length: 14; D gene: .; J gene: TRBJ2-2; clone size: .; V gene: TRBV6-1; CDR3 DNA: TGTGCCAGCAGAGAAGGGTTAGACACCGGGGAGCTGTTTTTT; CDR3 protein: CASREGLDTGELFF
CDR3 length: 15; D gene: .; J gene: TRBJ2-2; clone size: .; V gene: TRBV5-1; CDR3 DNA: TGCGCCAGCAGCGACACCGGGGCGAACACCGGGGAGCTGTTTTTT; CDR3 protein: CASSDTGANTGELFF